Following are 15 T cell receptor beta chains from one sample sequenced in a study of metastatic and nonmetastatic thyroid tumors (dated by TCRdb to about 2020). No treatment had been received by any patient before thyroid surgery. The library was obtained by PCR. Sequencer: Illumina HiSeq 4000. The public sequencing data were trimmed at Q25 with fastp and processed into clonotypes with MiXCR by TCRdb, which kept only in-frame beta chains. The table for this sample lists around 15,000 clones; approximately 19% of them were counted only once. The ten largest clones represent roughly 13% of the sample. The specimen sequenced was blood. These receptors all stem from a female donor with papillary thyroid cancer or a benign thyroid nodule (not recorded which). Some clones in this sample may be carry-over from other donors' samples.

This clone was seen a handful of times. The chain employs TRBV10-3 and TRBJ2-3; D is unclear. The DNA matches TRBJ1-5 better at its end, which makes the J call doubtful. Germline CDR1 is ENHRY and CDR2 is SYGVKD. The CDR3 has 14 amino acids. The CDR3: CAIILSTMGDTQHF. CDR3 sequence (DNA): TGTGCCATCATTCTCTCAACTATGGGAGATACGCAGCATTTT.

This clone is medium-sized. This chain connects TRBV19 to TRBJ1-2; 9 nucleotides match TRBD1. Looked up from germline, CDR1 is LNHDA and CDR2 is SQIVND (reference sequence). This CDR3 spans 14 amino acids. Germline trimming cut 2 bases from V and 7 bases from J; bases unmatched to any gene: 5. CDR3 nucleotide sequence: TGTGCCAGTAGTATATCCGGGACAGGGTCTGGCTACACCTTC. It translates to CASSISGTGSGYTF.

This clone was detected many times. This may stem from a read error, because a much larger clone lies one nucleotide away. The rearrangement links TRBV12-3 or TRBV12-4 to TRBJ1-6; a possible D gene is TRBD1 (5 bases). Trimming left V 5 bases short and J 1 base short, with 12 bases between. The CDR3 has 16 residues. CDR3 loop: CASSGGGCSYNSPLHF. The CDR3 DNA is TGTGCCAGCAGTGGGGGGGGGTGTTCCTATAATTCACCCCTCCACTTT.

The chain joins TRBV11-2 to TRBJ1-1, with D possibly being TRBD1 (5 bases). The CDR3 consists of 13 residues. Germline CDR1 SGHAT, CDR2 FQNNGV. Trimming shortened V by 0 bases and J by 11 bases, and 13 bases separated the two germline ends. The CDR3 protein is CASSLESRTWAFF. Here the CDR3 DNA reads TGTGCCAGCAGCTTAGAGTCCAGGACATGGGCTTTCTTT.

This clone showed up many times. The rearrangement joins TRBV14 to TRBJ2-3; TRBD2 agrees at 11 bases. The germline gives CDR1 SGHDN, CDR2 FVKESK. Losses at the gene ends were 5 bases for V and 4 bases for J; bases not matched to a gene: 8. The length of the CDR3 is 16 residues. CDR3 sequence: CASSTGLAGGADTQYF. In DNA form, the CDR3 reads TGTGCCAGCAGCACCGGTCTAGCGGGAGGAGCAGATACGCAGTATTTT.

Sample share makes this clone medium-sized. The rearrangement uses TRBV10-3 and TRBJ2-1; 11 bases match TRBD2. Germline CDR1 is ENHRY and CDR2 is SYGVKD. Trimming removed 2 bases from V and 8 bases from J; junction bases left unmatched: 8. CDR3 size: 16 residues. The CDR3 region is CAISEPPSGRRYEQFF. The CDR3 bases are TGTGCCATCAGTGAGCCCCCTAGCGGGAGGAGGTATGAGCAGTTCTTC.

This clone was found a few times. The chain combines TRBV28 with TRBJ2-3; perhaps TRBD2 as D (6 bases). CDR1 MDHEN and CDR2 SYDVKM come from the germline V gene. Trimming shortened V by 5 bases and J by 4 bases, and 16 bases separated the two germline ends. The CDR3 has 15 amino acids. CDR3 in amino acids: CASSRDGGRADTQYF. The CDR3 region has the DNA TGTGCCAGCAGTAGGGATGGGGGGAGAGCAGATACGCAGTATTTT. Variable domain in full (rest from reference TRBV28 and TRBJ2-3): DVKVTQSSRYLVKRTGEKVFLECVQDMDHENMFWYRQDPGLGLRLIYFSYDVKMKEKGDIPEGYSVSREKKERFSLILESASTNQTSMYLCASSRDGGRADTQYFGPGTRLTVL.

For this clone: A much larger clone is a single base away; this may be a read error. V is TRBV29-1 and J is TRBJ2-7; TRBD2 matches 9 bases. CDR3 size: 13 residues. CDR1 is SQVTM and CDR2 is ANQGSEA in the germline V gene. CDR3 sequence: CDVGLAGLGEQYF. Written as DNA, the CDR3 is TGCGACGTTGGTCTAGCGGGACTTGGCGAGCAGTACTTC.

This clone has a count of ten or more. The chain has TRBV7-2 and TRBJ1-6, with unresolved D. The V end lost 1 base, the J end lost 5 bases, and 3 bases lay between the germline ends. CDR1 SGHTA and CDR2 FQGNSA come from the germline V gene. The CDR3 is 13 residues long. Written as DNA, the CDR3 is TGTGCCAGCAGCTTAGACAATAATTCACCCCTCCACTTT. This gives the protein CASSLDNNSPLHF.

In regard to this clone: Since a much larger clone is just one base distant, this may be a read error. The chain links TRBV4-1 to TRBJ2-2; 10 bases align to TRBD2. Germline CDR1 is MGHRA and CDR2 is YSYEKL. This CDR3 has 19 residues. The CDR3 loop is CASSHPRCGLAENTGEPFF. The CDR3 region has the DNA TGCGCCAGCAGCCATCCTCGGTGCGGACTAGCGGAAAACACCGGGGAGCCGTTTTTT.

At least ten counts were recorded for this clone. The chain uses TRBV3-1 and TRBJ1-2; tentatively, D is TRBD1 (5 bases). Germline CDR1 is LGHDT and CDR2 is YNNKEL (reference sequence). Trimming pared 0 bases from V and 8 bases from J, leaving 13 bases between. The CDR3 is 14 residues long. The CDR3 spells CASSQDLGGGGYTF. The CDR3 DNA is TGTGCCAGCAGCCAAGATTTGGGGGGGGGAGGCTACACCTTC.

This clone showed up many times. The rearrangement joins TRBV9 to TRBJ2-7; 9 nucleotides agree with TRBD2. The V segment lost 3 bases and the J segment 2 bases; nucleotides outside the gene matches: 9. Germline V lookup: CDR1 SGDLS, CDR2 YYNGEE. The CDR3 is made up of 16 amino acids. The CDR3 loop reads CASSAAIAGDPYEQYF. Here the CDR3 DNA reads TGTGCCAGCAGCGCGGCGATAGCGGGAGACCCCTACGAGCAGTACTTC.

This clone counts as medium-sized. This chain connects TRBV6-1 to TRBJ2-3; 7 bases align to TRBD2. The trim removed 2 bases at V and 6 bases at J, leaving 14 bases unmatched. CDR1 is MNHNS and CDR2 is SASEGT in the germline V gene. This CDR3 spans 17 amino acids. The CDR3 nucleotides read TGTGCCAGCAGTGAATGGTGGCGGGAGATCGGGAGGGATACGCAGTATTTT. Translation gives CASSEWWREIGRDTQYF.

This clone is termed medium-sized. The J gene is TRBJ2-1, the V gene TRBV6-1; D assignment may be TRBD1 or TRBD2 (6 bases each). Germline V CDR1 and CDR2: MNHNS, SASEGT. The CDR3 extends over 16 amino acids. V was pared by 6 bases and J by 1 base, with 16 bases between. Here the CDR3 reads CASRRGLGGSYNEQFF. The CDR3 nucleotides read TGTGCCAGCAGGAGGGGGTTGGGAGGATCCTACAATGAGCAGTTCTTC.

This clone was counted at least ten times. The CDR3 here is CASSQGLAGAAGELFF. As DNA, the CDR3 is TGCGCCAGCAGCCAGGGTCTCGCGGGGGCGGCCGGGGAGCTGTTTTTT. The chain is built from TRBV4-1 and TRBJ2-2; a possible D gene is TRBD2 (7 bases). The CDR3 extends over 16 amino acids. V was shortened by 3 bases and J by 6 bases, with 17 bases between the two germline ends. Germline CDR1 MGHRA, CDR2 YSYEKL.